Below, 17 T cell receptor beta chains from the same sample are listed, as sequenced in a study of blood T cell repertoires in COVID-19. The assay was immunoSEQ multiplex PCR, and TCRdb's table has in-frame clones only and misses some. The table lists 300,000 to 400,000 clones, 85% to 90% of them singletons, with approximately 4% in the top ten. Input material: peripheral blood. Source of these receptors: a woman between 45 and 60 years old with active or convalescent COVID-19.

The V call is TRBV9, the J call TRBJ1-1; unclear D gene. V was pared by 0 bases and J by 3 bases, with 12 bases between. The CDR3 runs 15 residues. Germline CDR1 and CDR2: SGDLS and YYNGEE. In nucleotides, the CDR3 is TGTGCCAGCAGCGTAGTGAGGGAACCGGACACTGAAGCTTTCTTT. Encoded protein: CASSVVREPDTEAFF.

The chain recombines TRBV27 with TRBJ2-3; 9 positions match TRBD2. J was trimmed by 2 bases and V by 2 bases; bases with no gene match: 8. The CDR3 totals 17 residues. Germline values: CDR1 MNHEY, CDR2 SMNVEV (reference sequence). The CDR3 DNA reads TGTGCCAGCAGTTTAATATTTTCTAGCGGGGCCACAGATACGCAGTATTTT. Protein sequence: CASSLIFSSGATDTQYF.

This clone was seen more than once but under ten times. V is TRBV28 and J is TRBJ1-6; weak D call: TRBD1 (5 bases). V gave up 3 bases and J gave up 6 bases, with 9 bases separating them. This CDR3 contains 14 residues. CDR1 is MDHEN, CDR2 SYDVKM, per germline. The DNA of the CDR3 is TGTGCCAGCAGTTTGCCGGGGGTTAATTCACCCCTCCACTTT. Protein product: CASSLPGVNSPLHF.

This clone was counted a single time. V usage is TRBV27 and J usage is TRBJ2-5, with TRBD2 matching over 8 bases. The CDR3 covers 17 residues. CDR1 is MNHEY, CDR2 SMNVEV, per germline (reference sequence). Germline trimming cut 2 bases from V and 4 bases from J; bases unmatched to any gene: 12. CDR3 sequence: CASSLGGGRTLGETQYF. CDR3 bases: TGTGCCAGCAGTTTAGGTGGCGGGAGGACCTTAGGAGAGACCCAGTACTTC.

The chain couples TRBV11-2 to TRBJ2-1; tentative D call: TRBD2 (6 bases). The V end lost 5 bases, the J end lost 8 bases, and 19 bases lay between the germline ends. The CDR3 is 15 amino acids. Germline values: CDR1 SGHAT, CDR2 FQNNGV. CDR3 DNA sequence: TGTGCCAGCAGCCTTCGGACCGGGAGTCTCTATGAGCAGTTCTTC. It codes for CASSLRTGSLYEQFF. Supplemented by reference TRBV11-2 and TRBJ2-1, the full variable domain reads EAGVAQSPRYKIIEKRQSVAFWCNPISGHATLYWYQQILGQGPKLLIQFQNNGVVDDSQLPKDRFSAERLKGVDSTLKIQPAKLEDSAVYLCASSLRTGSLYEQFFGPGTRLTVL.

The chain links TRBV7-3 to TRBJ2-1; 11 nucleotides agree with TRBD2. The V gene end was trimmed by 4 bases and the J gene end by 11 bases; junction bases not matched to a gene: 10. The V gene's germline CDR1 is SGHTA and CDR2 FQGTGA. The CDR3 is 15 residues long. CDR3 sequence: CASSSLAGGTLKQFF. CDR3 DNA sequence: TGTGCCAGCAGCTCCCTAGCGGGGGGCACCCTCAAGCAGTTCTTC.

This chain links TRBV10-3 with TRBJ2-1, with 8 nucleotides matching TRBD1. Losses at the gene ends were 6 bases for V and 4 bases for J; bases not matched to a gene: 5. Germline V gene sequence: CDR1 ENHRY, CDR2 SYGVKD. The CDR3 runs to 14 residues. The CDR3 DNA follows: TGTGCCATCAGGGGACAGGATAGTTACAATGAGCAGTTCTTC. Translating gives CAIRGQDSYNEQFF.

The sample holds one count of this clone. V usage is TRBV27 and J usage is TRBJ2-7, with D perhaps matching TRBD2 (5 bases). V shed 4 bases and J shed 5 bases, with 12 bases lying between them. CDR1 and CDR2 from the germline V gene are MNHEY and SMNVEV (reference sequence). This CDR3 contains 13 residues. The CDR3 DNA is TGTGCCAGCAGTTGGGTCGGGGAGAACGAGCAGTACTTC. This encodes CASSWVGENEQYF.

This clone was recorded once. The chain links TRBV2 to TRBJ2-7; D possibly corresponds to TRBD1 (5 bases). Deletions cut 3 bases from V and 2 bases from J, with 8 bases between. Germline loops: CDR1 SNHLY, CDR2 FYNNEI. The CDR3 length is 13 residues. The CDR3 here is CASSDLGAYEQYF. The CDR3 DNA sequence: TGTGCCAGCAGTGACCTAGGGGCCTACGAGCAGTACTTC.

The chain joins TRBV12-5 to TRBJ1-5, with D possibly being TRBD1 (5 bases). The V end lost 6 bases, the J end lost 6 bases, and 15 bases lay between the germline ends. Per the germline V gene, CDR1 is LGHNT and CDR2 is FRNRAP. The length of the CDR3 is 14 residues. CDR3 region: CASGPGPRGQPQHF. The CDR3 coding sequence is TGTGCTAGTGGCCCGGGGCCGCGGGGTCAGCCCCAGCATTTT.

V gene TRBV19 combines with J gene TRBJ1-2, with TRBD1 identical over 11 bases. The germline CDR1 and CDR2 sequences are LNHDA and SQIVND (reference sequence). The CDR3 is 15 amino acids. V trimming: 3 bases; J trimming: 3 bases; junction bases outside the gene matches: 3. CDR3 DNA sequence: TGTGCCAGTAGTATCGGACAGGGGGCTGACTATGGCTACACCTTC. Translation: CASSIGQGADYGYTF.

This clone was counted only a few times. The CDR3 region is CASSPGTENTEAFF. The DNA for the CDR3 is TGTGCCAGCTCACCCGGGACAGAGAACACTGAAGCTTTCTTT. V usage is TRBV18 and J usage is TRBJ1-1; TRBD1 matches 7 bases. The trim removed 3 bases at V and 1 base at J, leaving 2 bases unmatched. The CDR3 sequence is 14 residues long. The V gene's germline CDR1 is KGHSH and CDR2 LQKENI.

The J gene is TRBJ2-6, the V gene TRBV7-9, with 7 bases lining up with TRBD1. Trimming cost V 5 bases and J 2 bases; bases outside gene matches: 3. The CDR3 extends over 15 amino acids. Germline V lookup: CDR1 SEHNR, CDR2 FQNEAQ (reference sequence). The CDR3 nucleotides read TGTGCCAGCAGCCCAGACAGGGCTGGGGCCAACGTCCTGACTTTC. Protein product: CASSPDRAGANVLTF.

The V gene is TRBV10-3, the J gene TRBJ1-1, with D possibly TRBD1 on 5 matching bases. V gave up 3 bases and J gave up 1 base, with 12 bases separating them. The CDR3 loop spans 15 amino acids. CDR1 is ENHRY and CDR2 is SYGVKD in the germline V gene. As DNA, the CDR3 is TGTGCCATCAGTGACCTTGCAGGGCCGAACACTGAAGCTTTCTTT. This sequence encodes CAISDLAGPNTEAFF.

The gene calls are TRBV6-6 and TRBJ1-3; a weak D match, TRBD1 (5 bases). The V end was cut by 6 bases, the J end by 6 bases, with 15 bases between. This CDR3 is 14 amino acids long. Germline assignment: CDR1 MNHNY and CDR2 SVGAGI (reference sequence). The CDR3 DNA reads TGTGCCAGCAGCCCCTCAGGGTCCGTAAACACCATATATTTT. Translating it yields CASSPSGSVNTIYF.

The V gene is TRBV15, the J gene TRBJ1-1, with D perhaps matching TRBD1 (5 bases). This CDR3 has 16 amino acids. V lost 5 bases and J lost 3, with 19 bases in between. Germline V gene lookup returns CDR1 LNHNV and CDR2 YYDKDF (reference sequence). The CDR3 loop reads CATSPRPGEWDTEAFF. The CDR3 region has the DNA TGTGCCACCAGCCCTCGTCCGGGGGAATGGGACACTGAAGCTTTCTTT.

The V and J genes are TRBV7-2 and TRBJ2-6; TRBD2 agrees at 7 bases. Trimming at V came to 5 bases and at J to 0 bases, leaving 7 bases not matched to a gene. The CDR3 extends over 17 amino acids. Germline V gene data show CDR1 as SGHTA and CDR2 as FQGNSA. CDR3 bases: TGTGCCAGCAGCCATCGGGGCGGGAGCTCTGGGGCCAACGTCCTGACTTTC. Amino acid sequence: CASSHRGGSSGANVLTF.